This paragraph reports one TCR beta chain. Antigen: not known. A junction boundary mismatches the germline segment, possibly from a read error. This CDR3 has 19 amino acids. CDR1 and CDR2 from the germline V gene are LGHNA and YNFKEQ. The library came from three nested PCR rounds adapted from ARM-PCR protocols. TCRdb fed the multiplex PCR reads into MiXCR, producing one record per CDR3 protein. The top ten hold under 45% of the sample, which has 60,000 to 70,000 distinct CDR3 sequences, 76% seen once. RNA was extracted from bulk tissue without any cell sorting. The normal lung tissue was taken more than 3 cm from the tumor edge. Between August and November 2014, newly diagnosed, chemotherapy-naive lung cancer patients underwent thoracic surgery in China. The data derive from a study of tumor and adjacent non-tumor tissue in lung cancer. The overall study: Patients were aged roughly 31 to 76, roughly 9 men and a handful of women, stage I to III.

General study points: Tumor TCR diversity, when higher, was linked to shorter survival.

The genes are TRBV4-2 and TRBJ2-2, with 11 bases fitting TRBD2. The sequenced sample consisted of distant non-tumor lung tissue. The source of this sequence is a man aged 55 to 70 with non-small cell lung cancer. The CDR3 loop reads CASSPIAGGTLGDTGELFF. The CDR3 nucleotides are TGTGCTAGCAGCCCAATAGCGGGAGGGACACTAGGGGACACTGGCGAGCTGTTTTTT.